This TCR beta chain was obtained from a study of shared clonotypes between healthy human individuals. V gave up 0 bases and J gave up 2 bases, with 10 bases separating them. CDR3 size: 15 residues. Germline V gene sequence: CDR1 LGHNA, CDR2 YNFKEQ. Researchers sequenced unsorted PBMC DNA using ten immunoSEQ deep assay plates. Data came from immunoSEQ multiplex PCR; TCRdb stores just in-frame clones and leaves some out. Here the sample spans roughly 510,000 clones, approximately 79% being singletons. The sample was PBMCs. This TCR came from a woman aged 40 to 50 in good health. Some clones in this sample may be carry-over from other donors' samples. This sequence joins TRBV4-2 and TRBJ1-2; D is unclear. CDR3 bases: TGTGCCAGCAGCCAAGATATGGGCGGCAACTATGGCTACACCTTC. Amino acid sequence: CASSQDMGGNYGYTF.